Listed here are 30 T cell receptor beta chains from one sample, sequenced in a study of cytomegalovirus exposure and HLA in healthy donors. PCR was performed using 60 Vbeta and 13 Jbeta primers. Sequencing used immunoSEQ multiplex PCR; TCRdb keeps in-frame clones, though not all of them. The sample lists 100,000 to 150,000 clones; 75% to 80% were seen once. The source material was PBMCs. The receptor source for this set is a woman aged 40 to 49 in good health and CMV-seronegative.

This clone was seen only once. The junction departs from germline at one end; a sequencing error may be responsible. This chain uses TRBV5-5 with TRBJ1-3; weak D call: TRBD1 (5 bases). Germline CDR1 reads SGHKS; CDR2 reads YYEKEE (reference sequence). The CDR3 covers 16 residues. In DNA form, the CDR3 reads TGTGCCAGCAGAAGGTTCCAGGGCAGCTCTGGAGACACCATATATTTT. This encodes CASRRFQGSSGDTIYF.

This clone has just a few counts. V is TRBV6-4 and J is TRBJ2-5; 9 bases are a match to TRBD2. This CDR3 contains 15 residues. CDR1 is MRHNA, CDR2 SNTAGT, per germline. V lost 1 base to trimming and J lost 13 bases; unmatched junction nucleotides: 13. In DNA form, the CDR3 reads TGTGCCAGCAGTGACTGGGTAGCGGGAGCACCGAGGCGGTACTTC. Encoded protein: CASSDWVAGAPRRYF.

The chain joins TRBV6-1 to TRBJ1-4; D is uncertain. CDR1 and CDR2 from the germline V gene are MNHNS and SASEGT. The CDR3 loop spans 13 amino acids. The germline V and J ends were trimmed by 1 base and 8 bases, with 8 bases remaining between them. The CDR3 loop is CASSEELGEKLFF. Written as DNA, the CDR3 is TGTGCCAGCAGTGAAGAATTGGGCGAAAAACTGTTTTTT.

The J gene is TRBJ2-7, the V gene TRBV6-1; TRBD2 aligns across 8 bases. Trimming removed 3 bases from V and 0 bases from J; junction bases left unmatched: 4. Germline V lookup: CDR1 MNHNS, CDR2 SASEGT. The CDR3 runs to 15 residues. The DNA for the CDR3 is TGTGCCAGCAGTGATGGCGGGAGGCCCTCCTACGAGCAGTACTTC. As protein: CASSDGGRPSYEQYF.

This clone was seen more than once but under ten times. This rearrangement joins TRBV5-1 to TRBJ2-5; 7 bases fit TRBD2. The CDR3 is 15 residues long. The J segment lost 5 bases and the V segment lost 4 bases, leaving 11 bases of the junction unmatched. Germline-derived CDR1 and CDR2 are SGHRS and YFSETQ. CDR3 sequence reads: CASSRGDDREETQYF. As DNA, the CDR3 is TGCGCCAGCAGCCGGGGGGACGATAGAGAGGAGACCCAGTACTTC.

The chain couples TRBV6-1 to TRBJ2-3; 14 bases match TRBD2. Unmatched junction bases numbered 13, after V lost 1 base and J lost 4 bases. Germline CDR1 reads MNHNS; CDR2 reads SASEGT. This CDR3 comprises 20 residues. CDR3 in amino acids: CASSEVTSGRAYFFADTQYF. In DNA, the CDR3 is TGTGCCAGCAGTGAAGTGACTAGCGGGAGGGCCTATTTTTTCGCAGATACGCAGTATTTT.

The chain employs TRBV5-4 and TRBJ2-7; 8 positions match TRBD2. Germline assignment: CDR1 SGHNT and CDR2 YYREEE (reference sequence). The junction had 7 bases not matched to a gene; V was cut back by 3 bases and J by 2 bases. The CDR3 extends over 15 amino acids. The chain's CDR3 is CASSSSIGRAYEQYF. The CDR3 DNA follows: TGTGCCAGCAGCTCCTCGATCGGGAGGGCCTACGAGCAGTACTTC.

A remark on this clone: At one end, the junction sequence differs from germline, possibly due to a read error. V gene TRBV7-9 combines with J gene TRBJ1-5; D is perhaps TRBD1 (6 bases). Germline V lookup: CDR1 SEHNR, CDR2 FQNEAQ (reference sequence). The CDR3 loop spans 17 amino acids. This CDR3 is CSSSLGVGAQSNQPQHF. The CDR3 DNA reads TGTTCCAGCAGCTTAGGCGTGGGGGCGCAAAGCAATCAGCCCCAGCATTTT. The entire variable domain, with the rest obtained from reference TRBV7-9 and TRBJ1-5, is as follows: DTGVSQNPRHKITKRGQNVTFRCDPISEHNRLYWYRQTLGQGPEFLTYFQNEAQLEKSRLLSDRFSAERPKGSFSTLEIQRTEQGDSAMYLCSSSLGVGAQSNQPQHFGDGTRLSIL.

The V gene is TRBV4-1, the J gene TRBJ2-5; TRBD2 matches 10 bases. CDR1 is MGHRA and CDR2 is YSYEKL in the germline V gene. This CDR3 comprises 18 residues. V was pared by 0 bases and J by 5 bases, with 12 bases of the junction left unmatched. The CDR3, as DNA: TGCGCCAGCAGCCAAGAAGGGCGACTAGCGGGCCCCTCGGAGACCCAGTACTTC. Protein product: CASSQEGRLAGPSETQYF.

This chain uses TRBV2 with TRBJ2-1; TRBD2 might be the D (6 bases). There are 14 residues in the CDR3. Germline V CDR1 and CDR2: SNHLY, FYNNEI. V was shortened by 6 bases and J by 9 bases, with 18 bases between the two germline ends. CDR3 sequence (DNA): TGTGCCAGCAGCCCCCGGGGAGGAATGGGTGAGCAGTTCTTC. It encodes CASSPRGGMGEQFF.

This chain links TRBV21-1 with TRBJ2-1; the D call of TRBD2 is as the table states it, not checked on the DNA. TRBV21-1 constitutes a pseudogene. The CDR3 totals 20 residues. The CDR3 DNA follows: TGTGCCAGCAGCAACCTCTCGGGTCGCGGGAGGATTCTATTTGGCAATGAGCAGTTCTTC. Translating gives CASSNLSGRGRILFGNEQFF.

The CDR3 region has the DNA TGTGCCAGCAGTTTATCATCAGGGGGTGGAGAGACCCAGTACTTC. Its protein is CASSLSSGGGETQYF. The V and J genes are TRBV28 and TRBJ2-5; 7 bases agree with TRBD1. In germline, CDR1 is MDHEN, CDR2 SYDVKM. This CDR3 has 15 residues. Trimming took 1 base from V and 4 from J; bases not matched to a gene: 6. Full variable domain (rest looked up from reference TRBV28 and TRBJ2-5): DVKVTQSSRYLVKRTGEKVFLECVQDMDHENMFWYRQDPGLGLRLIYFSYDVKMKEKGDIPEGYSVSREKKERFSLILESASTNQTSMYLCASSLSSGGGETQYFGPGTRLLVL.

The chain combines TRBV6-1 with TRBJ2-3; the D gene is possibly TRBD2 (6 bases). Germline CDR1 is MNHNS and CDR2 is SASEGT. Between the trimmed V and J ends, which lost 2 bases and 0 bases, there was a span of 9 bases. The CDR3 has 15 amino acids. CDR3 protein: CASSETGVSTDTQYF. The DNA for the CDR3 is TGTGCCAGCAGTGAAACGGGAGTGAGCACAGATACGCAGTATTTT.

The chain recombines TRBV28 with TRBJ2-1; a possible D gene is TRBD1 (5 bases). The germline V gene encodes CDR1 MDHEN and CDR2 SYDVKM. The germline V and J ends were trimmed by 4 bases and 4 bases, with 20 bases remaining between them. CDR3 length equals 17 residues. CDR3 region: CASSSFLQAPGYNEQFF. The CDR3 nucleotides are TGTGCCAGCAGTTCCTTTCTACAGGCACCAGGGTACAATGAGCAGTTCTTC.

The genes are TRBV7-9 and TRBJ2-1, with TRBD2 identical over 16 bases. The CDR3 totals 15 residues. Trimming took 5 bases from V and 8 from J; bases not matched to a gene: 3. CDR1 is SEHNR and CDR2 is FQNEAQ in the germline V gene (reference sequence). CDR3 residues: CASSAGTSGRDEQFF. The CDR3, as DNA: TGTGCCAGCAGCGCCGGGACTAGCGGGAGGGATGAGCAGTTCTTC.

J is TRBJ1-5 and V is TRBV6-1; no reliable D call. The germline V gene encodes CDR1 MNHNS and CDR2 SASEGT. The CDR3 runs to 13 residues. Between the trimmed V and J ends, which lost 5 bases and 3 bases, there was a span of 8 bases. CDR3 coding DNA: TGTGCCAGCAGTTTTGGCTCCAATCAGCCCCAGCATTTT. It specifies CASSFGSNQPQHF.

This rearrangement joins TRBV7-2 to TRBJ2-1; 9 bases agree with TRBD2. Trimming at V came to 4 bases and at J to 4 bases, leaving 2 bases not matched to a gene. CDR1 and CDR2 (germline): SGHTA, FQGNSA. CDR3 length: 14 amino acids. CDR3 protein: CASSSLAGYNEQFF. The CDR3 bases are TGTGCCAGCAGCTCACTAGCGGGTTACAATGAGCAGTTCTTC. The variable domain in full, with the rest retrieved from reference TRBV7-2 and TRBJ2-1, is GAGVSQSPSNKVTEKGKDVELRCDPISGHTALYWYRQSLGQGLEFLIYFQGNSAPDKSGLPSDRFSAERTGGSVSTLTIQRTQQEDSAVYLCASSSLAGYNEQFFGPGTRLTVL.

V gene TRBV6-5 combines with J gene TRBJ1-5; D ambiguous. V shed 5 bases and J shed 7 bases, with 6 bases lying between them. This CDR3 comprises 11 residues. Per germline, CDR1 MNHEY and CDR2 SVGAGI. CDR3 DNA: TGTGCCAGCAGTGGAGGGCAGCCCCAGCATTTT. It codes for CASSGGQPQHF.

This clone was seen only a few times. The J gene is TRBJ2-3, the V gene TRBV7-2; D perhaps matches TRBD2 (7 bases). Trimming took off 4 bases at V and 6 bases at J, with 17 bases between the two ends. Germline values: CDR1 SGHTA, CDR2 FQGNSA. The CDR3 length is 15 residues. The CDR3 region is CASSWRVRGADTQYF. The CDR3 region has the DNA TGTGCCAGCAGCTGGAGGGTCCGGGGGGCGGATACGCAGTATTTT.

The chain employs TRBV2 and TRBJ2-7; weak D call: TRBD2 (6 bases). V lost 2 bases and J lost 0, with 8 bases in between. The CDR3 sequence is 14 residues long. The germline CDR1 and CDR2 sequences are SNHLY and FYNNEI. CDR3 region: CASSEFSGSYEQYF. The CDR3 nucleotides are TGTGCCAGCAGTGAATTTAGCGGCTCCTACGAGCAGTACTTC.

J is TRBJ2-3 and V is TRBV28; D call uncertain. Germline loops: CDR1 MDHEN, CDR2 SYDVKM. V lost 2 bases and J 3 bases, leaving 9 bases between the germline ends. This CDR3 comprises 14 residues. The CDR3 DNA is TGTGCCAGCAGTTTAGCGGTGAGAACAGATACGCAGTATTTT. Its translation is CASSLAVRTDTQYF.

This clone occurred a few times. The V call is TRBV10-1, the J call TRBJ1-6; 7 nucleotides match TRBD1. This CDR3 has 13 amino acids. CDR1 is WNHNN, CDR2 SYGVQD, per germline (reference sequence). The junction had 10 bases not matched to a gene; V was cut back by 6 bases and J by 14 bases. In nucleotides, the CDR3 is TGCGCCAGCAGCCTGGACAGGTCGAACACCCTCCACTTT. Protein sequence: CASSLDRSNTLHF.

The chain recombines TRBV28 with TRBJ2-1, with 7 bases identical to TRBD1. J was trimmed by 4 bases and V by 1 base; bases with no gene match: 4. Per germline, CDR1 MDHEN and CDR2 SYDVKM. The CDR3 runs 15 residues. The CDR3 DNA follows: TGTGCCAGCAGTTTATTGGGCAGGGGGTACAATGAGCAGTTCTTC. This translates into CASSLLGRGYNEQFF.

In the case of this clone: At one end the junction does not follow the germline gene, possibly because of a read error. In nucleotides, the CDR3 is TGTGCCAGCAGTGACTCGGGAGGAACCCGGATCTTC. It yields the protein CASSDSGGTRIF. The V and J genes are TRBV6-4 and TRBJ2-1, with a tentative D call TRBD2 (6 bases). Germline V gives CDR1 MRHNA, CDR2 SNTAGT. This CDR3 region has 12 residues.

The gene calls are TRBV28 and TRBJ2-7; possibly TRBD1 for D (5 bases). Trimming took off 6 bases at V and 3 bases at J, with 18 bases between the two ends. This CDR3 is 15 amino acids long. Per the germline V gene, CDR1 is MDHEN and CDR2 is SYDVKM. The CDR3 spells CASSTLDSRYYEQYF. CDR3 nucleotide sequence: TGTGCCAGCAGCACCCTCGACAGTAGATACTACGAGCAGTACTTC.

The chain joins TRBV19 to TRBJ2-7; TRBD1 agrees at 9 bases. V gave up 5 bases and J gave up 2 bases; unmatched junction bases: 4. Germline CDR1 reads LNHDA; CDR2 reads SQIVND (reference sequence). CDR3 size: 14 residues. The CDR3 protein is CASSAGTGPYEQYF. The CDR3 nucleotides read TGTGCCAGTAGTGCCGGGACAGGGCCCTACGAGCAGTACTTC.

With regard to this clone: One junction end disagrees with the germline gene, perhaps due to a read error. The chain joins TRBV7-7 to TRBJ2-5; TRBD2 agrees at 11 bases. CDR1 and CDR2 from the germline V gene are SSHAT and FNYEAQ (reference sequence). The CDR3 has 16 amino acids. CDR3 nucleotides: TGTGCTAGCAGCTTAGGGCTAGCGGGAGGTGGAGAGACCCAGTACTTC. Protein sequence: CASSLGLAGGGETQYF. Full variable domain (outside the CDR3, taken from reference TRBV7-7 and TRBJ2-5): GAGVSQSPRYKVTKRGQDVTLRCDPISSHATLYWYQQALGQGPEFLTYFNYEAQPDKSGLPSDRFSAERPEGSISTLTIQRTEQRDSAMYRCASSLGLAGGGETQYFGPGTRLLVL.

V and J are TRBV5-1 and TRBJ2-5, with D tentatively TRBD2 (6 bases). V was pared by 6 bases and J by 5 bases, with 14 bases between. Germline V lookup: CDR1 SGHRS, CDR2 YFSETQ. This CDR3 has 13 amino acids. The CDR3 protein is CASNFQEGETQYF. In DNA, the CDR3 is TGCGCCAGCAATTTCCAGGAGGGGGAGACCCAGTACTTC.

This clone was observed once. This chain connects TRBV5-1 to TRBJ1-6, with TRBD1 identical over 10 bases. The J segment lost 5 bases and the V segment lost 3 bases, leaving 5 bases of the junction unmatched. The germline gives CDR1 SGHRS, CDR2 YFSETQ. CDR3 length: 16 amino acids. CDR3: CASSSRQGADNSPLHF. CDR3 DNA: TGCGCCAGCAGCTCTAGACAGGGGGCGGATAATTCACCCCTCCACTTT.

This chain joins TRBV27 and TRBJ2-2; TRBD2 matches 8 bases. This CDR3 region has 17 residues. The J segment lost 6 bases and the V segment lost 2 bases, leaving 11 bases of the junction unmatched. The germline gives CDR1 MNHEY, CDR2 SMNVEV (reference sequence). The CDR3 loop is CASSLGPGTRVAGELFF. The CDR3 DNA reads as TGTGCCAGCAGTTTAGGCCCCGGGACTAGGGTGGCCGGGGAGCTGTTTTTT.